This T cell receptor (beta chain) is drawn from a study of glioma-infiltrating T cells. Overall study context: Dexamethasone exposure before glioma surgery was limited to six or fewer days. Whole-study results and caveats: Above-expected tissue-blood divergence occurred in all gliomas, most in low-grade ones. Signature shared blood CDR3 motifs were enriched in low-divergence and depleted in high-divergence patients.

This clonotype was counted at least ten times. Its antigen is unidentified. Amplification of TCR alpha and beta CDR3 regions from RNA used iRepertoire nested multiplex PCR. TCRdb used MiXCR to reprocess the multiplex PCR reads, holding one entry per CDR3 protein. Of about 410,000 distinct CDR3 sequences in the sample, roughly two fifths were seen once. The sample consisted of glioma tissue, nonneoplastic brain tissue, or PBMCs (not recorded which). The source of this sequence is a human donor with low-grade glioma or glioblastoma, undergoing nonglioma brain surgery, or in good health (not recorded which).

The DNA for the CDR3 is TGTGCCAGCAGGCTGACAGCAGAAAGCAATCAGCCCCAGCATTTT. This encodes CASRLTAESNQPQHF. J is TRBJ1-5 and V is TRBV28; the D gene is possibly TRBD1 (5 bases). CDR3 length equals 15 residues. The V gene's germline CDR1 is MDHEN and CDR2 SYDVKM. V gave up 6 bases and J gave up 1 base, with 13 bases separating them.